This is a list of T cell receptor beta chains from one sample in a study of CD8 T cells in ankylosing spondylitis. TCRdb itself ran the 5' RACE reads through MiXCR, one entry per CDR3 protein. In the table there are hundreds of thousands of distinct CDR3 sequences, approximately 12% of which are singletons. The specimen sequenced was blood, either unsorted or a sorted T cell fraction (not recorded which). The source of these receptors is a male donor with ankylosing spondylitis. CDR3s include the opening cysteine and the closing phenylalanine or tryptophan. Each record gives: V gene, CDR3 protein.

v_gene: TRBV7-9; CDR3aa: CASSRQEYTEAFF
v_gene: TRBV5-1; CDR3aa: CASSSPGQGFGETQYF
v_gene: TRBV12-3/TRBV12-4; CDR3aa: CASKLAGNTGELFF
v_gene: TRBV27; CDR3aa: CASSAGTGYSGANVLTF
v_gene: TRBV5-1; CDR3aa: CASSLTVGSGSEQYF
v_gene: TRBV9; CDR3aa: CASSVSGPLREQFF
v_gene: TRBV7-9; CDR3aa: CASSPTGDGTPLHF
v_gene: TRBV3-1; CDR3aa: CASSIRDRRNTEAFF
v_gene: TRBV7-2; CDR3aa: CASSLQPTGGGSEQFF
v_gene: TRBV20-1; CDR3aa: CSAPPLGRGVTEAFF
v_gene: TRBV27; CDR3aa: CASSSRQSDQPQHF
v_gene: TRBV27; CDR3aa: CASSFSGDLYNEQFF
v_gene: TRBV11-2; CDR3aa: CASSPLLTTSPGELFF
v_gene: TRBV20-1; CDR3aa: CSARAGLTRRYF
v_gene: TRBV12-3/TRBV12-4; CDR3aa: CASSRRGVGELFF
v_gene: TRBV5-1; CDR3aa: CASSFTGLTEAFF
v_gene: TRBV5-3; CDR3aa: CAIRTGRGEQFF
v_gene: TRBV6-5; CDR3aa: CASSYTFEAGQETQYF
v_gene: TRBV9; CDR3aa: CASRTSGNTGELFF
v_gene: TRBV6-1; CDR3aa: CASKSPGANVLTF
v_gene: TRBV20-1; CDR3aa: CSARDAPGLAGAFYNEQFF
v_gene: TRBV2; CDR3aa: CASSEMDRVNEKLFF
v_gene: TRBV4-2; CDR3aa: CASSHASGRTYNEQFF
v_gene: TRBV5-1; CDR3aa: CASSLFSSYNEQFF
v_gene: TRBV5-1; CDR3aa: CASSLEGGPNGELFF
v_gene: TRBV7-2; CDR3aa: CASSLERGQLQKQFF
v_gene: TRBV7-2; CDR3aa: CASSPYRGEKLFF
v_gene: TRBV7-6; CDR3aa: CASSKEGVGIYQPQHF
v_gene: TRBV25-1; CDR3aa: CASSPLTGRGQETQYF
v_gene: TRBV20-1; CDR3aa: CSAEDRANEKLFF
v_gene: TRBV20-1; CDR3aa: CSARDDTQYF
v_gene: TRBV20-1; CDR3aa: CSARFGRETQYF
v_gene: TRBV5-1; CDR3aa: CASSLGQGWVTEAFF
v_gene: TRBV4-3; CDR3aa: CASSHTGNYGYTF
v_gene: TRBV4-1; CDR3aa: CASSHTGTSGPDTQYF
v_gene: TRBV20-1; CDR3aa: CSARSAGGAYYETQYF
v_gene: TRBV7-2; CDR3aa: CASSAGTDRSYTF
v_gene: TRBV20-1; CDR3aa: CSEGGMTNTEAFF
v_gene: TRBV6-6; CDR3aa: CASSHRGEDPQYF
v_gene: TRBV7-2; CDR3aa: CASSSWTGVNEKLFF
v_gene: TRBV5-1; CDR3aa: CASSPTGMDIQYF
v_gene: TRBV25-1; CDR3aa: CASSVQGGRYEQYF
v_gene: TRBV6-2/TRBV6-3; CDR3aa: CASRQTSHNEQFF
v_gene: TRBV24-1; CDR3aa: CATANPRGGPGPQHF
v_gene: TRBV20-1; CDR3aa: CSAKTQGGRPYGYTF